This record covers a single T cell receptor beta chain. Source study methods: How many nucleated cells were present was estimated from reference gene primer amplification. Assay used: immunoSEQ multiplex PCR; TCRdb lists only in-frame clones, some missing. Clonal size and the V and J genes are those of that table, whereas D and trimming came from the DNA. The data hold tens of thousands of clones, with approximately 86% observed a single time. This entry comes from a study of blood T cell repertoires in COVID-19. Sequencing input: peripheral blood. The clonotype comes from a man older than 75 with COVID-19, enrolled during active disease.

The CDR3 is CASSTRLAGGQETQYF. The CDR3 bases are TGTGCCAGCAGTACGAGACTAGCGGGGGGGCAAGAGACCCAGTACTTC. The V gene is TRBV6-2 or TRBV6-3, the J gene TRBJ2-5, with 14 nucleotides matching TRBD2. The V segment lost 5 bases and the J segment 2 bases; nucleotides outside the gene matches: 4. This CDR3 spans 16 amino acids. The germline CDR1 and CDR2 sequences are MNHEY and SVGEGT.